These 25 T cell receptor beta chains originate from one sample sequenced in a study of cytomegalovirus exposure and HLA in healthy donors. PCR employed 60 Vbeta and 13 Jbeta primers. Generated by immunoSEQ multiplex PCR, the TCRdb table keeps only in-frame clones and is missing some. The table shows just over 150,000 clones, with approximately 86% occurring only once. Sequencing was performed on PBMCs. Receptor source: a woman aged 45-65 years in good health and CMV-seropositive.

The chain carries TRBV6-5 and TRBJ1-3; a possible D gene is TRBD1 (5 bases). Trimming took off 4 bases at V and 5 bases at J, with 18 bases between the two ends. Germline V CDR1 and CDR2: MNHEY, SVGAGI. This CDR3 has 16 amino acids. The CDR3 here is CASSSRDSLKRNTIYF. CDR3 nucleotides: TGTGCCAGCAGTTCTAGGGACTCCCTAAAGCGAAACACCATATATTTT.

This chain uses TRBV21-1 with TRBJ2-5; whether TRBD2, the table's D call, matches the DNA was not checked. TRBV21-1 constitutes a pseudogene. The length of the CDR3 is 13 residues. CDR3 region: CASSRLELETQYF. Written as DNA, the CDR3 is TGTGCCAGCAGTAGACTAGAGTTGGAGACCCAGTACTTC.

V gene TRBV7-8 combines with J gene TRBJ2-7; possible D gene TRBD1, 6 bases. The V and J ends lost 5 bases and 4 bases respectively, with 18 bases between them. In germline, CDR1 is SGHVS, CDR2 FQNEAQ. The CDR3 sequence is 15 residues long. CDR3 DNA: TGTGCCAGCAGCCAGCAGACAGGCGGAATATACGAGCAGTACTTC. Its protein product is CASSQQTGGIYEQYF.

The chain carries TRBV4-1 and TRBJ2-5; 8 bases are a match to TRBD2. The J segment lost 11 bases and the V segment lost 0 bases, leaving 14 bases of the junction unmatched. The CDR3 runs 16 residues. Looked up from germline, CDR1 is MGHRA and CDR2 is YSYEKL. The CDR3 sequence: CASSQEDGRSGGEQYF. Written as DNA, the CDR3 is TGCGCCAGCAGCCAAGAGGACGGGAGGTCGGGAGGGGAGCAGTACTTC.

The gene calls are TRBV4-1 and TRBJ1-1, with a tentative D call TRBD1 (6 bases). Germline CDR1 and CDR2: MGHRA and YSYEKL. This CDR3 is 14 amino acids long. V gave up 1 base and J gave up 2 bases, with 8 bases separating them. The CDR3 is CASSQVDRNTEAFF. DNA for the CDR3: TGCGCCAGCAGCCAAGTGGACAGAAACACTGAAGCTTTCTTT.

J is TRBJ2-3 and V is TRBV21-1; no DNA check was done on the table's D call, TRBD2. TRBV21-1 is marked as a pseudogene. The CDR3 is 14 residues long. CDR3 sequence: CASSKVEGSDTQYF. CDR3 DNA sequence: TGTGCCAGCAGCAAAGTTGAGGGATCAGATACGCAGTATTTT.

This chain connects TRBV30 to TRBJ1-6; unclear D gene. CDR3 length equals 15 residues. Germline-derived CDR1 and CDR2 are GTSNPN and SVGIG (reference sequence). V was shortened by 4 bases and J by 9 bases, with 19 bases between the two germline ends. CDR3 protein: CAWKELSRNFSPLHF. The DNA of the CDR3 is TGTGCCTGGAAGGAGTTGAGCCGGAACTTTTCACCCCTCCACTTT.

This clone was seen more than once but under ten times. The chain is built from TRBV9 and TRBJ2-1, with 8 positions matching TRBD2. This CDR3 contains 16 residues. Germline loops: CDR1 SGDLS, CDR2 YYNGEE. With V trimmed by 3 bases and J by 2 bases, 7 bases remained unmatched. This CDR3 reads CASSERLASPYNEQFF. The CDR3 bases are TGTGCCAGCAGCGAAAGACTAGCGAGCCCCTACAATGAGCAGTTCTTC.

The CDR3 nucleotides read TGTGCCTGGAGTGACCTGGGACAGGGCCACCGCTACGAGCAGTACTTC. Amino acid sequence: CAWSDLGQGHRYEQYF. The chain employs TRBV30 and TRBJ2-7, with 9 bases lining up with TRBD1. This CDR3 has 16 amino acids. The V segment lost 1 base and the J segment 3 bases; nucleotides outside the gene matches: 10. The germline gives CDR1 GTSNPN, CDR2 SVGIG (reference sequence).

This clone was picked up a small number of times. This chain joins TRBV5-1 and TRBJ1-2; 11 bases are a match to TRBD1. The CDR3 extends over 14 amino acids. The germline V gene has CDR1 SGHRS and CDR2 YFSETQ. V trimming: 4 bases; J trimming: 8 bases; junction bases outside the gene matches: 7. CDR3 in amino acids: CASSVTGTGGGYTF. The CDR3 nucleotides read TGCGCCAGCAGCGTTACCGGGACAGGGGGAGGCTACACCTTC.

Regarding this clone: Lacking the conserved final phenylalanine or tryptophan, this CDR3 likely reflects a read error. The CDR3 sequence: CASSRGDRDGQPQHL. The CDR3 nucleotides are TGTGCCAGCAGCAGAGGGGACAGGGACGGTCAGCCCCAGCATCTT. This rearrangement joins TRBV7-2 to TRBJ1-5; 9 nucleotides line up with TRBD1. The CDR3 spans 15 residues. Looked up from germline, CDR1 is SGHTA and CDR2 is FQGNSA. V lost 5 bases to trimming and J lost 6 bases; unmatched junction nucleotides: 8.

This clone occurred once. The CDR3 nucleotides read TGTGCCAGCAGTCCGGGGGGCTCGAGATACAATGAGCAGTTCTTC. This codes for CASSPGGSRYNEQFF. This sequence joins TRBV7-2 and TRBJ2-1; a weak D match, TRBD2 (7 bases). The CDR3 extends over 15 amino acids. Trimming removed 6 bases at V and 4 bases at J, with 16 bases between. The germline V gene encodes CDR1 SGHTA and CDR2 FQGNSA.

This sequence joins TRBV4-3 and TRBJ2-1; 7 nucleotides agree with TRBD2. CDR3 size: 15 residues. V shed 0 bases, J shed 5 bases, and the junction held 4 bases outside the gene matches. Germline V gives CDR1 LGHNA, CDR2 YSLEER. For the CDR3, the DNA is TGCGCCAGCAGCCAAGAATGGGGGGGACACAATGAGCAGTTCTTC. As protein: CASSQEWGGHNEQFF.

As to this clone: A read error may account for a junction end that differs from germline. V gene TRBV7-9 combines with J gene TRBJ2-7; possible D gene TRBD2, 5 bases. CDR1 and CDR2 (germline): SEHNR, FQNEAQ (reference sequence). The CDR3 extends over 12 amino acids. CDR3 DNA sequence: TGTTCCAGCAGCTCAGACTACTACGAGCAGTACTTC. Translation gives CSSSSDYYEQYF.

V and J are TRBV29-1 and TRBJ1-2; D is unresolved. The CDR3 runs to 15 residues. Trimming stripped 1 base from V and 3 bases from J, with 15 bases between. CDR1 and CDR2 (germline): SQVTM, ANQGSEA. In DNA, the CDR3 is TGCAGCGTTGAAGGCTGGGAGGGCGAGGACTATGGCTACACCTTC. This encodes CSVEGWEGEDYGYTF.

CDR3 in amino acids: CASSGRANTGELFF. The CDR3 DNA sequence: TGCGCCAGCAGTGGCAGGGCTAACACCGGGGAGCTGTTTTTT. V gene TRBV10-2 combines with J gene TRBJ2-2; TRBD1 might be the D (5 bases). V was clipped by 4 bases and J by 2 bases, with 8 bases between them. The germline CDR1 and CDR2 sequences are WSHSY and SAAADI. The CDR3 covers 14 residues.

The V gene is TRBV23-1, the J gene TRBJ2-1; D not certain. TRBV23-1 is reported as an ORF; its role is uncertain. With 0 bases removed from V and 11 bases from J, the gap between germline ends came to 14 bases. The CDR3 sequence is 14 residues long. The CDR3 coding sequence is TGCGCCAGCAGTCAATCGTGTCCGGCAGGCAAGCAGTTCTTC. This translates into CASSQSCPAGKQFF.

The chain is built from TRBV7-9 and TRBJ2-3; TRBD1 matches 10 bases. The CDR3 has 17 amino acids. J was trimmed by 1 base and V by 0 bases; bases with no gene match: 4. The V gene's germline CDR1 is SEHNR and CDR2 FQNEAQ (reference sequence). The CDR3 coding sequence is TGTGCCAGCAGCTTAGCGACAGGGGGCTTGGGCACAGATACGCAGTATTTT. Protein: CASSLATGGLGTDTQYF. The whole variable domain, filled in from reference TRBV7-9 and TRBJ2-3, reads DTGVSQNPRHKITKRGQNVTFRCDPISEHNRLYWYRQTLGQGPEFLTYFQNEAQLEKSRLLSDRFSAERPKGSFSTLEIQRTEQGDSAMYLCASSLATGGLGTDTQYFGPGTRLTVL.

This chain links TRBV9 with TRBJ1-3; no definite D call. The V end lost 7 bases, the J end lost 0 bases, and 2 bases lay between the germline ends. CDR3 length: 11 amino acids. Germline V gene sequence: CDR1 SGDLS, CDR2 YYNGEE. CDR3 DNA sequence: TGTGCCAGCCGCTCTGGAAACACCATATATTTT. The encoded protein is CASRSGNTIYF.

The rearrangement uses TRBV2 and TRBJ1-6, with D possibly matching TRBD1 (6 bases). The CDR3 consists of 17 residues. Germline values: CDR1 SNHLY, CDR2 FYNNEI. Between the trimmed V and J ends, which lost 4 bases and 0 bases, there was a span of 13 bases. The CDR3 DNA reads as TGTGCCAGCAGTGCGACCGACAGGAGCTCCTATAATTCACCCCTCCACTTT. It encodes CASSATDRSSYNSPLHF. Based on the CDR3 plus reference TRBV2 and TRBJ1-6, the full variable domain is EPEVTQTPSHQVTQMGQEVILRCVPISNHLYFYWYRQILGQKVEFLVSFYNNEISEKSEIFDDQFSVERPDGSNFTLKIRSTKLEDSAMYFCASSATDRSSYNSPLHFGNGTRLTVT.

The chain is built from TRBV12-5 and TRBJ2-3; TRBD1 matches at 8 bases. Trimming at V came to 9 bases and at J to 0 bases, leaving 8 bases not matched to a gene. Germline V gives CDR1 LGHNT, CDR2 FRNRAP. The CDR3 loop spans 15 amino acids. The CDR3 spells CARMTGAPSTDTQYF. As DNA, the CDR3 is TGTGCTAGAATGACAGGGGCTCCTAGCACAGATACGCAGTATTTT.

The V call is TRBV5-6, the J call TRBJ2-7; 12 positions agree with TRBD1. The trim removed 3 bases at V and 7 bases at J, leaving 5 bases unmatched. Germline assignment: CDR1 SGHDT and CDR2 YYEEEE. The CDR3 contains 14 residues. The CDR3 protein is CASSWGQGALEQYF. The CDR3 nucleotides are TGTGCCAGCAGCTGGGGACAGGGGGCACTTGAGCAGTACTTC.

This clone came up a few times. This sample also contains other DNA sequences that code for the same CDR3. The CDR3 region is CASSLGASGTDTQYF. CDR3 DNA: TGTGCCAGCAGCTTAGGAGCTAGCGGTACAGATACGCAGTATTTT. V usage is TRBV7-2 and J usage is TRBJ2-3, with 7 positions matching TRBD2. Germline CDR1 is SGHTA and CDR2 is FQGNSA. J was trimmed by 3 bases and V by 1 base; bases with no gene match: 4. This CDR3 region has 15 residues.

The CDR3 protein is CASSRTNGRGEAFF. DNA for the CDR3: TGTGCCAGCTCGCGCACTAACGGAAGGGGAGAAGCTTTCTTT. The chain is built from TRBV18 and TRBJ1-1; D may be TRBD1 (5 bases). V was clipped by 6 bases and J by 8 bases, with 19 bases between them. There are 14 residues in the CDR3. Germline assignment: CDR1 KGHSH and CDR2 LQKENI.

V usage is TRBV5-6 and J usage is TRBJ1-1; 10 bases are a match to TRBD1. The CDR3 contains 14 residues. Looked up from germline, CDR1 is SGHDT and CDR2 is YYEEEE. V lost 3 bases to trimming and J lost 5 bases; unmatched junction nucleotides: 4. The DNA of the CDR3 is TGTGCCAGCAGCTCACCGGGACAGGGGACTGAAGCTTTCTTT. Translated: CASSSPGQGTEAFF.